These 7 T cell receptor beta chains share one sample of origin, sequenced in a study of T cells in localized non-small cell lung cancer. Here immunoSEQ multiplex PCR was the method, and the copy in TCRdb shows in-frame clones only, minus some. The sample yields 1,500 to 2,000 clones, about 18% seen once. This specimen was normal lung tissue next to the tumor, taken before any cancer treatment. These receptors were taken from a female donor older than 55 with stage I lung adenocarcinoma.

This clone was observed a few times. The rearrangement uses TRBV6-8 and TRBJ2-7, with no clear D. The CDR3 contains 16 residues. V dropped 5 bases and J dropped 8 bases, with 25 bases sitting between them. CDR1 and CDR2 (germline): MNHGY, SAAAGT. The CDR3 region is CASSDVGRTHFLKQYF. CDR3 nucleotides: TGTGCCAGCAGTGACGTTGGCAGGACCCACTTTTTGAAGCAGTACTTC.

The chain employs TRBV19 and TRBJ1-5; no clear D gene. Germline CDR1 reads LNHDA; CDR2 reads SQIVND (reference sequence). The CDR3 length is 12 residues. The V end was cut by 10 bases, the J end by 1 base, with 8 bases between. The CDR3 region is CATRGSNQPQHF. The CDR3 coding sequence is TGTGCCACCCGAGGGAGCAATCAGCCCCAGCATTTT.

This clone was detected a few times. The gene calls are TRBV6-8 and TRBJ2-2; 14 bases fit TRBD2. CDR3 length: 15 residues. The junction had 4 bases not matched to a gene; V was cut back by 6 bases and J by 7 bases. The germline gives CDR1 MNHGY, CDR2 SAAAGT. The CDR3: CASRGTSGGIGELFF. The CDR3 DNA reads TGTGCCAGCAGAGGGACTAGCGGGGGTATCGGGGAGCTGTTTTTT.

J is TRBJ2-1 and V is TRBV9; TRBD1 matches 9 bases. J gave up 0 bases and V 5 bases, and 3 bases lay outside the gene matches. The length of the CDR3 is 15 residues. CDR1 is SGDLS and CDR2 is YYNGEE in the germline V gene. The CDR3 loop is CASRGQGSSYNEQFF. In DNA, the CDR3 is TGTGCCAGCAGAGGACAGGGGAGCTCCTACAATGAGCAGTTCTTC.

The chain is built from TRBV9 and TRBJ1-1; TRBD1 might be the D (6 bases). The germline V gene encodes CDR1 SGDLS and CDR2 YYNGEE. The CDR3 is 14 amino acids. Trimming pared 0 bases from V and 7 bases from J, leaving 13 bases between. The CDR3 DNA is TGTGCCAGCAGCGTAGCGTATAGGGGGGGTGAAGCTTTCTTT. It translates to CASSVAYRGGEAFF. Supplemented by reference TRBV9 and TRBJ1-1, the full variable domain reads DSGVTQTPKHLITATGQRVTLRCSPRSGDLSVYWYQQSLDQGLQFLIQYYNGEERAKGNILERFSAQQFPDLHSELNLSSLELGDSALYFCASSVAYRGGEAFFGQGTRLTVV.

This clone was picked up a small number of times. V and J are TRBV6-8 and TRBJ2-3, with 16 positions matching TRBD2. Per germline, CDR1 MNHGY and CDR2 SAAAGT. The CDR3 has 15 residues. V was clipped by 11 bases and J by 5 bases; unmatched bases: 7. The CDR3 loop is CAGTSGGAGKDTQYF. Written as DNA, the CDR3 is TGTGCCGGGACTAGCGGGGGGGCCGGGAAAGATACGCAGTATTTT.

Judged by abundance, this clone is medium-sized. The chain couples TRBV4-1 to TRBJ1-4; possibly TRBD1 for D (5 bases). Germline CDR1 and CDR2: MGHRA and YSYEKL. This CDR3 comprises 16 residues. The V end lost 3 bases, the J end lost 8 bases, and 19 bases lay between the germline ends. The CDR3 DNA sequence: TGCGCCAGCAGCCAGTCAGATACGGGGCGGACCGAAAAACTGTTTTTT. This sequence encodes CASSQSDTGRTEKLFF.